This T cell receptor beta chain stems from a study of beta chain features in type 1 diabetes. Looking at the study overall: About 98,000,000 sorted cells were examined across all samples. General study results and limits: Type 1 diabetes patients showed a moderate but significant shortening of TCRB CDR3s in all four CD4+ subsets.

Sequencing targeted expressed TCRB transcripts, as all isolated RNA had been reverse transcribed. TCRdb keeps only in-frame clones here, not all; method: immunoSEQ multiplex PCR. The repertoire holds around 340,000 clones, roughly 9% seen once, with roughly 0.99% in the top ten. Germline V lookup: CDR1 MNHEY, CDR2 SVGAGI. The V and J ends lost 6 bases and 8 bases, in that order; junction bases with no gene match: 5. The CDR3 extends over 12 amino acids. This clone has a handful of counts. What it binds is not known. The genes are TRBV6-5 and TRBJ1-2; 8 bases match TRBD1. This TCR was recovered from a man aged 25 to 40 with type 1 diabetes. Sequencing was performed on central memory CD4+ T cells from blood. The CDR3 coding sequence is TGTGCCAGCAGCGACAGGGGAGGCGGCTACACCTTC. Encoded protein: CASSDRGGGYTF.